This T cell receptor (beta chain) was recorded in a study of beta chain features in type 1 diabetes. Study-level results: Any HLA effect on TCRB rearrangement was left unresolved by small sub-analyses. Compared with healthy donors, patients appeared to share more similar naive, central memory and regulatory TCRB repertoires. TCRB CDR3s from Type 1 diabetes patients were moderately but significantly shorter in all four CD4+ subsets.

The length of the CDR3 is 13 residues. Trimming pared 2 bases from V and 0 bases from J, leaving 6 bases between. Germline values: CDR1 SGHNT, CDR2 YYREEE (reference sequence). cDNA synthesis used the whole RNA isolate, giving expressed TCRB sequences. Method: immunoSEQ multiplex PCR; TCRdb's copy keeps in-frame clones and lacks some. The sample holds under 450,000 clones, about 15% seen once. The table lists this clone with a few counts. Its matching antigen is unknown. Specimen: naive CD4+ T cells from blood. The sequence was obtained from a woman aged 18-29 years in good health. The chain joins TRBV5-4 to TRBJ2-7; D is unresolved. The CDR3 coding sequence is TGTGCCAGCAGCTTTGGCCACTCCTACGAGCAGTACTTC. Translated: CASSFGHSYEQYF.